These 28 T cell receptor beta chains were all obtained from the same sample, sequenced in a study of human T cells and chemical hapten exposure. TCRdb ran MiXCR on the RACE reads and lists one entry per CDR3 protein. This sample yields roughly 260,000 distinct CDR3 sequences, of which about 8.1% are seen a single time; roughly 2.5% belongs to the top ten. Time point indicated: pre-sensitization, week 0. This sample's treatment: therapeutic diphenylcyclopropenone sensitization with weekly scalp DPC. This specimen consisted of whole blood, obtained in connection with sensitization to the hapten diphenylcyclopropenone (DPC). The receptors derive from a woman between 40 and 55 years old with alopecia areata. Some clones in this sample may be carry-over from other donors' samples.

The chain employs TRBV6-2 or TRBV6-3 and TRBJ1-6; D gene ambiguous. The CDR3 covers 15 residues. The germline V and J ends were trimmed by 7 bases and 7 bases, with 17 bases remaining between them. Looked up from germline, CDR1 is MNHEY and CDR2 is SVGEGT. CDR3 sequence (DNA): TGTGCCAGCAAACGATCCGGGGTGGCAAATTCACCCCTCCACTTT. Translation: CASKRSGVANSPLHF.

The J gene is TRBJ2-1, the V gene TRBV20-1, with a tentative D call TRBD2 (6 bases). Germline V lookup: CDR1 DFQATT, CDR2 SNEGSKA (reference sequence). Trimming took off 0 bases at V and 1 base at J, with 13 bases between the two ends. CDR3 length: 16 residues. The CDR3: CSARDHIGSSYNEQFF. In nucleotides, the CDR3 is TGCAGTGCTAGAGATCATATCGGGAGTTCCTACAATGAGCAGTTCTTC.

This clonotype was recorded many times. The chain is built from TRBV27 and TRBJ1-5; the D is unclear. V was pared by 8 bases and J by 0 bases, with 8 bases between. The CDR3 contains 13 residues. Germline V gene sequence: CDR1 MNHEY, CDR2 SMNVEV (reference sequence). CDR3 nucleotide sequence: TGTGCCAGCGGTGGTTATAGCAATCAGCCCCAGCATTTT. It yields the protein CASGGYSNQPQHF.

This clonotype was observed a few times. The V call is TRBV5-6, the J call TRBJ2-1; 10 positions match TRBD1. The V and J ends lost 2 bases and 8 bases, in that order; junction bases with no gene match: 10. CDR3 length equals 16 residues. CDR1 SGHDT and CDR2 YYEEEE come from the germline V gene. Written as DNA, the CDR3 is TGTGCCAGCAGCTTCCTCGCCTGGGACAGGGGATATGAGCAGTTCTTC. It translates to CASSFLAWDRGYEQFF. The full variable domain, in which reference TRBV5-6 and TRBJ2-1 provide the parts outside the CDR3, is DAGVTQSPTHLIKTRGQQVTLRCSPKSGHDTVSWYQQALGQGPQFIFQYYEEEERQRGNFPDRFSGHQFPNYSSELNVNALLLGDSALYLCASSFLAWDRGYEQFFGPGTRLTVL.

The chain recombines TRBV24-1 with TRBJ2-2; 9 nucleotides line up with TRBD2. The CDR3 spans 17 residues. V was pared by 1 base and J by 0 bases, with 2 bases of the junction left unmatched. Looked up from germline, CDR1 is KGHDR and CDR2 is SFDVKD. CDR3 loop: CATSDLAGGPNTGELFF. CDR3 in DNA: TGTGCCACCAGTGATTTAGCGGGAGGCCCGAACACCGGGGAGCTGTTTTTT.

This clonotype was detected many times. The chain recombines TRBV29-1 with TRBJ1-3, with D perhaps TRBD1 (5 bases). Germline lookup yields CDR1 SQVTM and CDR2 ANQGSEA. Trimming took 6 bases from V and 4 from J, leaving 13 bases between them. The CDR3 is 13 amino acids. The CDR3 DNA reads as TGCAGCGTCGGGACCCAAGGAGGAAACACCATATATTTT. Translation: CSVGTQGGNTIYF.

This clonotype was seen ten or more times. This rearrangement joins TRBV4-2 to TRBJ2-3; D could derive from TRBD1 or TRBD2 (5 bases each). Germline CDR1 LGHNA, CDR2 YNFKEQ. Between the trimmed V and J ends, which lost 0 bases and 6 bases, there was a span of 7 bases. The CDR3 consists of 13 residues. CDR3 DNA: TGTGCCAGCAGCCAAGATCGGGGCGATACGCAGTATTTT. It encodes CASSQDRGDTQYF.

In DNA form, the CDR3 reads TGTGCCAGCAGCTTGACCCTGACAGGCCGAGGGGATACGCAGTATTTT. Protein: CASSLTLTGRGDTQYF. This chain joins TRBV7-2 and TRBJ2-3, with TRBD1 as a possible D gene (6 bases). The CDR3 loop spans 16 amino acids. V shed 3 bases and J shed 6 bases, with 19 bases lying between them. The germline V gene encodes CDR1 SGHTA and CDR2 FQGNSA.

This clonotype was detected a few times. This rearrangement joins TRBV9 to TRBJ2-2; no clear D. Germline V gene lookup returns CDR1 SGDLS and CDR2 YYNGEE. The CDR3 extends over 13 amino acids. The V and J ends lost 4 bases and 6 bases respectively, with 10 bases between them. Written as DNA, the CDR3 is TGTGCCAGCAGCCCCGAGGCGGCCGGGGAGCTGTTTTTT. It translates to CASSPEAAGELFF.

A few counts support this clonotype. The chain is built from TRBV11-2 and TRBJ2-3, with TRBD2 matching 8 bases. V dropped 5 bases and J dropped 3; count of bases not matched to a gene: 13. There are 17 residues in the CDR3. The germline V gene encodes CDR1 SGHAT and CDR2 FQNNGV. In DNA form, the CDR3 reads TGTGCCAGCAGCCATACTACGTTGACTAGCGTAACAGATACGCAGTATTTT. Translated, it gives CASSHTTLTSVTDTQYF.

This clonotype has a handful of counts. The V call is TRBV6-5, the J call TRBJ2-7; possible D gene TRBD1, 6 bases. Germline V CDR1 and CDR2: MNHEY, SVGAGI. V gave up 8 bases and J gave up 3 bases, with 8 bases separating them. This CDR3 has 11 residues. The CDR3 DNA sequence: TGTGCCAGCCAGGGGAACTACGAGCAGTACTTC. Protein: CASQGNYEQYF.

There are a few counts of this clonotype. V gene TRBV7-2 combines with J gene TRBJ2-3; D remains unclear. The V end was cut by 3 bases, the J end by 11 bases, with 12 bases between. The CDR3 totals 12 residues. The germline V gene has CDR1 SGHTA and CDR2 FQGNSA. CDR3 residues: CASSFTTQKQYF. In DNA form, the CDR3 reads TGTGCCAGCAGCTTTACGACTCAGAAGCAGTATTTT.

This clonotype showed up just a few times. This chain uses TRBV20-1 with TRBJ2-7; D is unclear. The germline CDR1 and CDR2 sequences are DFQATT and SNEGSKA (reference sequence). CDR3 length: 13 residues. The ends were cut back, 0 bases at V and 3 bases at J, with 9 bases in the middle. DNA for the CDR3: TGCAGTGCTAGAGATGAGGCAAGCTACGAGCAGTACTTC. Translating it yields CSARDEASYEQYF.

The chain combines TRBV20-1 with TRBJ2-3; D might be TRBD1 or TRBD2, each matching 7 bases. Deletions cut 5 bases from V and 3 bases from J, with 21 bases between. This CDR3 region has 16 residues. The germline V gene has CDR1 DFQATT and CDR2 SNEGSKA (reference sequence). The CDR3 DNA is TGCAGTGCTGTCAGGGGGAGGGGGCAAGTGACAGATACGCAGTATTTT. Its protein is CSAVRGRGQVTDTQYF.

The chain recombines TRBV6-2 or TRBV6-3 with TRBJ2-1; D unclear. Germline V gene data show CDR1 as MNHEY and CDR2 as SVGEGT. Trimming stripped 2 bases from V and 10 bases from J, with 9 bases between. The CDR3 loop spans 12 amino acids. CDR3 region: CASSYTAGEQFF. For the CDR3, the DNA is TGTGCCAGCAGTTACACGGCAGGAGAGCAGTTCTTC.

The chain carries TRBV9 and TRBJ2-2; no firm D call. Per germline, CDR1 SGDLS and CDR2 YYNGEE. The V end was cut by 0 bases, the J end by 7 bases, with 4 bases between. The CDR3 has 12 amino acids. The CDR3 spells CASSVAHGELFF. The CDR3, as DNA: TGTGCCAGCAGCGTAGCCCACGGGGAGCTGTTTTTT.

This chain joins TRBV27 and TRBJ2-3; no firm D call. The CDR3 is 13 residues long. The V end lost 5 bases, the J end lost 2 bases, and 8 bases lay between the germline ends. Germline V CDR1 and CDR2: MNHEY, SMNVEV (reference sequence). The chain's CDR3 is CASSPPYTDTQYF. The CDR3 DNA reads as TGTGCCAGCAGTCCCCCGTACACAGATACGCAGTATTTT.

The rearrangement links TRBV29-1 to TRBJ2-4, with 8 bases that match TRBD2. The length of the CDR3 is 14 residues. V dropped 7 bases and J dropped 6; count of bases not matched to a gene: 11. The germline V gene encodes CDR1 SQVTM and CDR2 ANQGSEA. CDR3 residues: CSATPGLVGNIQYF. The CDR3 DNA reads as TGCAGCGCCACGCCGGGACTAGTCGGAAACATTCAGTACTTC.

The chain combines TRBV2 with TRBJ2-3; 7 nucleotides line up with TRBD1. With V trimmed by 5 bases and J by 0 bases, 8 bases remained unmatched. The CDR3 spans 16 residues. Germline V CDR1 and CDR2: SNHLY, FYNNEI. CDR3 residues: CASSTRDRKSTDTQYF. CDR3 bases: TGTGCCAGCAGTACCCGGGACAGAAAAAGCACAGATACGCAGTATTTT. The full variable domain, in which reference TRBV2 and TRBJ2-3 provide the parts outside the CDR3, is EPEVTQTPSHQVTQMGQEVILRCVPISNHLYFYWYRQILGQKVEFLVSFYNNEISEKSEIFDDQFSVERPDGSNFTLKIRSTKLEDSAMYFCASSTRDRKSTDTQYFGPGTRLTVL.

This clonotype has more than one count but fewer than ten. The chain has TRBV10-3 and TRBJ2-5; possible D gene TRBD2, 5 bases. The CDR3 is made up of 15 amino acids. Trimming pared 2 bases from V and 0 bases from J, leaving 10 bases between. Germline-derived CDR1 and CDR2 are ENHRY and SYGVKD. Here the CDR3 reads CAISEASSYQETQYF. The DNA for the CDR3 is TGTGCCATCAGTGAGGCTAGCAGTTACCAAGAGACCCAGTACTTC.

This clonotype was detected ten times or more. The chain uses TRBV7-9 and TRBJ2-1; D could derive from TRBD1 or TRBD2 (5 bases each). Trimming took 6 bases from V and 8 from J, leaving 17 bases between them. The CDR3 has 14 residues. The germline gives CDR1 SEHNR, CDR2 FQNEAQ (reference sequence). Here the CDR3 reads CASRDFGALDEQFF. CDR3 in DNA: TGTGCCAGCAGGGACTTTGGGGCGTTGGATGAGCAGTTCTTC. Full variable domain (missing parts from reference TRBV7-9 and TRBJ2-1): DTGVSQNPRHKITKRGQNVTFRCDPISEHNRLYWYRQTLGQGPEFLTYFQNEAQLEKSRLLSDRFSAERPKGSFSTLEIQRTEQGDSAMYLCASRDFGALDEQFFGPGTRLTVL.

This clonotype has just a few counts. The junction differs from germline at one of its ends, possibly a read error. The chain has TRBV7-2 and TRBJ2-3; TRBD2 aligns across 10 bases. From germline, CDR1 is SGHTA and CDR2 FQGNSA. This CDR3 is 14 amino acids long. The CDR3 sequence: CASSLAGETGTQYF. The CDR3 DNA follows: TGTGCCAGCAGCCTAGCGGGGGAGACGGGTACGCAGTATTTT.

In its sample, this clonotype was seen many times. The V gene is TRBV4-3, the J gene TRBJ2-1; D uncertain. CDR3 length: 13 amino acids. CDR1 and CDR2 (germline): LGHNA, YSLEER. V gave up 0 bases and J gave up 8 bases, with 8 bases separating them. In DNA form, the CDR3 reads TGCGCCAGCAGCCAAGATAGGAGCGATGAGCAGTTCTTC. The encoded protein is CASSQDRSDEQFF.

This chain uses TRBV7-2 with TRBJ1-3; D unclear. The germline CDR1 and CDR2 sequences are SGHTA and FQGNSA. The CDR3 length is 15 residues. Trimming took 5 bases from V and 0 from J, leaving 11 bases between them. The CDR3 here is CASSPKSSSGNTIYF. The CDR3 DNA reads as TGTGCCAGCAGCCCTAAGAGCAGCTCTGGAAACACCATATATTTT.

This clonotype was observed a handful of times. This chain links TRBV7-3 with TRBJ2-2; 8 bases map to TRBD2. The germline V gene encodes CDR1 SGHTA and CDR2 FQGTGA. Trimming at V came to 4 bases and at J to 3 bases, leaving 7 bases not matched to a gene. CDR3 length: 16 amino acids. CDR3 sequence reads: CASSSAFSGDTGELFF. The DNA of the CDR3 is TGTGCCAGCAGCTCCGCCTTTAGCGGGGACACCGGGGAGCTGTTTTTT.

J is TRBJ2-3 and V is TRBV28, with D unclear. The CDR3 totals 14 residues. Germline assignment: CDR1 MDHEN and CDR2 SYDVKM. Trimming stripped 4 bases from V and 0 bases from J, with 8 bases between. The CDR3 region has the DNA TGTGCCAGCAGTTCCCCTGATAGCACAGATACGCAGTATTTT. This encodes CASSSPDSTDTQYF.

The chain links TRBV28 to TRBJ2-4, with a tentative D call TRBD2 (6 bases). Germline CDR1 is MDHEN and CDR2 is SYDVKM. V was cut by 2 bases and J by 0 bases, with 17 bases left in between. The CDR3 is 18 amino acids. The CDR3 DNA follows: TGTGCCAGCAGTTTAGGTCTTAGGTTGGGACTAGCCAAAAACATTCAGTACTTC. It specifies CASSLGLRLGLAKNIQYF.

This clonotype was detected only a few times. The CDR3 region has the DNA TGTGCCAGCAGCTTAGGGCCCCAGCGGGGGAGCACAGATACGCAGTATTTT. As protein: CASSLGPQRGSTDTQYF. This chain joins TRBV11-1 and TRBJ2-3; 8 bases match TRBD2. J was trimmed by 0 bases and V by 1 base; bases with no gene match: 6. The germline V gene encodes CDR1 SGHAT and CDR2 FQDESV (reference sequence). This CDR3 is 17 amino acids long.